This T cell receptor (beta chain) originates from a study of blood T cells in healthy people across ages. A second PCR of 7 to 11 cycles used a sample-barcoded 5' primer and a J-beta primer mix. Unique molecular identifiers of 12 random nucleotides labeled each cDNA. TCRdb passed the 5' RACE reads through MiXCR, listing each CDR3 protein once. This table has some 1,500,000 distinct CDR3 sequences, 40% to 45% appearing once. V gave up 4 bases and J gave up 4 bases, with 16 bases separating them. This CDR3 is 15 amino acids long. The germline gives CDR1 MGHRA, CDR2 YSYEKL. The sequence derives from a woman aged 18-29 years in good health. The genes are TRBV4-1 and TRBJ1-2; D is unclear. Sample: blood. The CDR3 nucleotides are TGCGCCAGCAGCCCGAACCCAGGCCCTAGCTATGGCTACACCTTC. Protein product: CASSPNPGPSYGYTF.